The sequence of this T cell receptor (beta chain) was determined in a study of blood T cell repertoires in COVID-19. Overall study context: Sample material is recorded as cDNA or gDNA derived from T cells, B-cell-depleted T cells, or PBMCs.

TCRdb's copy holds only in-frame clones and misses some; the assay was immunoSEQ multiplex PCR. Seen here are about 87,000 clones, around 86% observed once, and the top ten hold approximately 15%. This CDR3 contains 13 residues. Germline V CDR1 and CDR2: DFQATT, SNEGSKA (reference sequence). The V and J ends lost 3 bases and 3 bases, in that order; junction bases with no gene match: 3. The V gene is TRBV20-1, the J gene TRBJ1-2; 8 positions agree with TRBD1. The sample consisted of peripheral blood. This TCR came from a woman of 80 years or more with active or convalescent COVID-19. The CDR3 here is CSASPTGDYGYTF. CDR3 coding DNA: TGCAGTGCTAGTCCGACAGGGGACTATGGCTACACCTTC.